This TCR beta chain was documented in a study of vaccination effects on CD4 cells after COVID-19. Study-wide context: The cohort was immunized with two doses of either the BNT162b2 or mRNA-1273 vaccine.

There are a few counts of this clone. Its antigen is currently unknown. CDR3 size: 14 residues. The germline gives CDR1 SQVTM, CDR2 ANQGSEA. Trimming pared 4 bases from V and 2 bases from J, leaving 12 bases between. Regarding the study as a whole: Convalescent patients were few in the study, and early post-infection timepoints were absent.

TCRdb's table, derived via immunoSEQ multiplex PCR, lists solely in-frame clones and lacks some. The sample lists 20,000 to 25,000 clones, approximately 73% occurring once. Sequencing followed a ViraFEST assay step that expanded antigen-specific CD4+ T cells with viral peptide pools. Culture lasted about ten days before CD4+ T cell isolation. Vaccinated recipients, who were negative for nucleocapsid antibodies, had no history of SARS-CoV-2 infection. Sample: CD4+ T cells from PBMCs cultured with HCoV-229E spike peptides, taken before COVID-19 vaccination. This chain uses TRBV29-1 with TRBJ2-4; tentative D call: TRBD2 (7 bases). This receptor was taken from a human donor who received a COVID-19 vaccine. The CDR3 sequence: CSVGRGGTKNIQYF. CDR3 DNA sequence: TGCAGCGTTGGGAGGGGGGGGACCAAAAACATTCAGTACTTC.